Listed below are T cell receptor beta chains from one sample, sequenced in a study of vaccination and CD4 T cells after COVID-19. Each CDR3 protein is one row after TCRdb ran MiXCR on the PCR reads. The sample lists fewer than 3,500 distinct CDR3 sequences; about 30% were seen once. Their specific antigens are unknown. Sequenced: CD4+ T cells from blood, cultured in vitro. These receptors were taken from a human donor who had recovered from COVID-19. Each CDR3 is given with its conserved first and last residue. A D gene is named only where the DNA matches it firmly. Expanded clones are given a class, and other clones once, few, many or no size at all.

TRBV19	.	TRBJ1-5	.	CASSMGGNSNQPQHF	TGTGCCAGTAGTATGGGGGGGAATAGCAATCAGCCCCAGCATTTT
TRBV20-1	.	TRBJ2-5	.	CSASPGARMNQETQYF	TGCAGTGCTAGCCCTGGGGCTCGGATGAACCAAGAGACCCAGTACTTC
TRBV7-9	.	TRBJ2-7	.	CASSWDLRGDYEQYF	TGTGCCAGCAGCTGGGACCTACGAGGGGACTACGAGCAGTACTTC
TRBV7-9	.	TRBJ2-4	large	CASSPLAAGAKNIQYF	TGTGCCAGCAGCCCTCTCGCCGCGGGTGCCAAAAACATTCAGTACTTC
TRBV27	TRBD1	TRBJ1-1	few	CASSLSRAPTGRYVAFF	TGTGCCAGCAGTTTATCGCGGGCCCCGACAGGGAGATACGTAGCTTTCTTT
TRBV5-1	TRBD2	TRBJ2-3	few	CASSRLSGEGTDTQYF	TGCGCCAGCAGCCGCCTGAGCGGGGAAGGCACAGATACGCAGTATTTT
TRBV20-1	TRBD1	TRBJ1-5	few	CSARVDREQPQHF	TGCAGTGCTAGAGTGGACAGGGAACAGCCCCAGCATTTT
TRBV30	.	TRBJ1-1	medium-sized	CAWNGAEAFF	TGTGCCTGGAATGGCGCTGAAGCTTTCTTT
TRBV27	.	TRBJ1-2	.	CASSPLKGGYTF	TGTGCCAGCAGTCCTCTAAAGGGCGGCTACACCTTC
TRBV27	.	TRBJ2-7	few	CASIPRVFF	TGTGCCAGCATTCCGAGGGTTTTCTTC
TRBV28	TRBD2	TRBJ2-1	.	CASSSPGLGVFF	TGTGCCAGCAGTTCCCCGGGACTAGGAGTGTTCTTC
TRBV7-6	.	TRBJ1-5	.	CASSLETANQPQHF	TGTGCCAGCAGCTTGGAGACAGCTAATCAGCCCCAGCATTTT
TRBV5-4	.	TRBJ1-2	.	CASSLGASNYGYTF	TGTGCCAGCAGCTTGGGGGCCAGTAACTATGGCTACACCTTC
TRBV10-3	TRBD1	TRBJ1-1	few	CAITDRATEAFF	TGTGCCATCACAGACAGGGCCACTGAAGCTTTCTTT
TRBV2	.	TRBJ1-6	.	CASLIHRSKEPSPLHF	TGTGCCAGCCTAATTCACAGGTCTAAAGAACCTTCACCCCTCCACTTT
TRBV5-1	.	TRBJ1-5	.	CASSLAGLGQSCYSNQPQHF	TGCGCCAGCAGCTTGGCCGGGCTTGGACAGAGCTGTTATAGCAATCAGCCCCAGCATTTT
TRBV6-1	.	TRBJ1-1	medium-sized	CASTKGEKAFF	TGTGCCAGCACGAAAGGGGAAAAAGCTTTCTTT
TRBV11-2	TRBD2	TRBJ2-3	few	CASSLDSGTSGGVTDTQYF	TGTGCCAGCAGCTTAGACAGCGGGACTAGCGGGGGGGTCACAGATACGCAGTATTTT
TRBV2	.	TRBJ1-2	medium-sized	CASSQRVYNGYTF	TGTGCCAGCAGTCAGAGGGTATATAATGGCTACACCTTC
TRBV19	.	TRBJ1-6	.	CASSRTPYNSPLHF	TGTGCCAGTTCGAGGACACCCTATAATTCACCCCTCCACTTT
TRBV12-5	.	TRBJ2-3	.	CASGLVPSAGSTDTQYF	TGTGCTAGTGGTTTGGTCCCGTCGGCGGGGAGCACAGATACGCAGTATTTT
TRBV12-3/TRBV12-4	.	TRBJ2-2	few	CASSLLLGSGELFF	TGTGCCAGCAGCCTCCTCCTAGGGTCCGGGGAGCTGTTTTTT
TRBV27	TRBD1	TRBJ1-2	.	CASSLKGGSYGYTF	TGTGCCAGCAGTTTAAAAGGGGGCTCGTATGGCTACACCTTC
TRBV20-1	TRBD1	TRBJ2-4	.	CSASPSSGTGRDF	TGCAGTGCTAGCCCGTCCTCCGGGACAGGGAGGGACTTC
TRBV5-4	TRBD1	TRBJ1-2	few	CASSWDRFNYGYTF	TGTGCCAGCAGCTGGGACAGATTTAACTATGGCTACACCTTC
TRBV12-1	.	TRBJ2-2	.	CASSFSVSPTNTGELFF	TGTGCCAGCAGCTTTAGCGTTTCGCCCACGAACACCGGGGAGCTGTTTTTT
TRBV25-1	.	TRBJ2-7	few	CASSEVVEQYF	TGTGCCAGCAGTGAAGTGGTCGAGCAGTACTTC
TRBV20-1	.	TRBJ1-1	.	CSAQVNTEAFF	TGCAGTGCTCAAGTGAACACTGAAGCTTTCTTT
TRBV12-3/TRBV12-4	.	TRBJ1-3	few	CASTSYSGNTIYF	TGTGCCAGCACCTCGTACTCTGGAAACACCATATATTTT
TRBV6-2/TRBV6-3	.	TRBJ1-3	.	CASRVESGGNTIYF	TGTGCCAGCAGGGTGGAGTCGGGTGGAAACACCATATATTTT
TRBV20-1	.	TRBJ1-5	few	CSAPRGGVGNQPQHF	TGCAGTGCACCGAGGGGGGGGGTCGGCAATCAGCCCCAGCATTTT